This T cell receptor beta chain was documented in a study of T cell repertoires in cytomegalovirus infection. Across the study: TCR beta signatures that were public indicated CMV infection and matching HLA type. General study points: Based on cumulative public TCR beta family frequency, carriers of CMV plus the relevant HLA were identified.

TCRdb reanalysed the reads using MiXCR and keeps one entry per CDR3 protein. The sample consists of approximately 100,000 distinct CDR3 sequences, 23% of them appearing once. Concerning this clonotype: Its antigen is unidentified. It may be a read error: a sequence one base away is much more abundant. Because it lacks the conserved phenylalanine or tryptophan at the end, this CDR3 is likely a read error.

CDR1 is SGHTA and CDR2 is FQGNSA in the germline V gene. The V gene lost 4 bases and the J gene lost 6 bases, with 6 bases spanning the gap. CDR3 length: 11 amino acids. Sequencing used CD8+ T cells from PBMCs. The chain carries TRBV7-2 and TRBJ1-1; D uncertain. The receptor was derived from a human donor in good health (CMV status not recorded). Some clones in this sample may be carry-over from other donors' samples. The CDR3 spells CASSSPAEAFS. The CDR3 nucleotides read TGTGCCAGCAGCTCCCCGGCTGAAGCTTTCTCT.